This T cell receptor (beta chain) was profiled in a study of spatial heterogeneity in lung cancer. Study-wide background: An average of more than ten raw reads was observed per unique TCR and UMI combination.

TCRdb used MiXCR to reprocess the 5' RACE reads, holding one entry per CDR3 protein. The sample lists about 7,800 distinct CDR3 sequences, about 8.3% occurring once. This clonotype was seen ten or more times. The CDR3 loop spans 13 amino acids. The V gene end was trimmed by 7 bases and the J gene end by 3 bases; junction bases not matched to a gene: 5. Germline V gives CDR1 SNHLY, CDR2 FYNNEI. Documented time point: sample taken at primary tumor resection. Around 70 TRACERx patients with early, untreated non-small cell lung cancer donated samples. The chain employs TRBV2 and TRBJ2-7, with 8 bases fitting TRBD2. The source of this sequence is a male donor with early-stage non-small cell lung cancer. The sequencing used PBMCs, collected at surgery. The CDR3 DNA reads as TGTGCCAGCAAACTAGCGGCCGACTACGAGCAGTACTTC. Translated, it gives CASKLAADYEQYF.